The 21 T cell receptor beta chains presented below share a single source sample, sequenced in a study of T cell repertoires in cytomegalovirus infection. In TCRdb, the reads were re-called with MiXCR into one record per CDR3 protein. This table has around 320,000 distinct CDR3 sequences, over 7.5% appearing once. Sequencing was done on a sample of PBMCs. These TCRs come from a human donor in good health (CMV status not recorded). Some clones in this sample may be carry-over from other donors' samples.

The chain carries TRBV5-6 and TRBJ1-5; no clear D gene. CDR1 and CDR2 from the germline V gene are SGHDT and YYEEEE. V lost 0 bases to trimming and J lost 2 bases, with 12 bases between them. CDR3 size: 16 residues. The CDR3 region has the DNA TGTGCCAGCAGCTTGGGGTTACAACTTGGCAATCAGCCCCAGCATTTT. As protein: CASSLGLQLGNQPQHF.

The gene calls are TRBV9 and TRBJ2-5; 11 positions match TRBD1. The CDR3 runs to 16 residues. Germline V gene lookup returns CDR1 SGDLS and CDR2 YYNGEE. The V gene end was trimmed by 5 bases and the J gene end by 3 bases; junction bases not matched to a gene: 9. CDR3 sequence (DNA): TGTGCCAGCAGTAGGGGGGACAGGGGGGAGGAAGAGACCCAGTACTTC. This gives the protein CASSRGDRGEEETQYF.

The V gene is TRBV20-1, the J gene TRBJ1-5; perhaps TRBD1 as D (5 bases). Germline V gives CDR1 DFQATT, CDR2 SNEGSKA (reference sequence). This CDR3 has 15 amino acids. The CDR3 loop is CSAVGGGGDNQPQHF. The CDR3 nucleotides read TGCAGCGCCGTGGGGGGGGGGGGTGACAATCAGCCCCAGCATTTT.

In this sample, this clonotype turned up many times. The chain is built from TRBV7-6 and TRBJ2-7; a weak D match, TRBD1 (5 bases). The ends were cut back, 2 bases at V and 2 bases at J, with 13 bases in the middle. Looked up from germline, CDR1 is SGHVS and CDR2 is FNYEAQ. This CDR3 comprises 15 residues. CDR3 in DNA: TGTGCCAGCAGCTTATCACAGGTATCGACCTACGAGCAGTACTTC. Amino acids: CASSLSQVSTYEQYF.

The table lists this clonotype with many counts. The chain joins TRBV7-9 to TRBJ1-5, with 7 bases lining up with TRBD1. Trimming took 5 bases from V and 7 from J; bases not matched to a gene: 14. Germline V gives CDR1 SEHNR, CDR2 FQNEAQ (reference sequence). There are 16 residues in the CDR3. Here the CDR3 reads CASSPTQGGQGQPQHF. The DNA of the CDR3 is TGTGCCAGCAGCCCAACCCAGGGGGGACAAGGCCAGCCCCAGCATTTT.

The rearrangement uses TRBV28 and TRBJ1-4; 7 nucleotides agree with TRBD1. V dropped 8 bases and J dropped 4; count of bases not matched to a gene: 7. In germline, CDR1 is MDHEN, CDR2 SYDVKM. The CDR3 totals 14 residues. In DNA, the CDR3 is TGTGCCAGCGGGGGGACAGTCGGTAATGAAAAACTGTTTTTT. Protein sequence: CASGGTVGNEKLFF.

The chain recombines TRBV9 with TRBJ1-2; 7 bases line up with TRBD1. Germline V gene lookup returns CDR1 SGDLS and CDR2 YYNGEE. This CDR3 has 14 residues. V lost 3 bases and J lost 3; bases outside the gene matches: 5. Here the CDR3 reads CASSGGQADYGYTF. Here the CDR3 DNA reads TGTGCCAGCAGCGGTGGACAGGCCGACTATGGCTACACCTTC.

This clonotype was found many times. V usage is TRBV5-6 and J usage is TRBJ2-5; D perhaps matches TRBD2 (6 bases). V was clipped by 2 bases and J by 5 bases, with 7 bases between them. The CDR3 covers 12 residues. Germline assignment: CDR1 SGHDT and CDR2 YYEEEE. The DNA of the CDR3 is TGTGCCAGCAGCTTTGGGAGGGAGACCCAGTACTTC. Its protein product is CASSFGRETQYF.

This clonotype was seen ten or more times. The chain has TRBV7-3 and TRBJ2-2, with a possible D match to TRBD1 (5 bases). Germline V gene sequence: CDR1 SGHTA, CDR2 FQGTGA. The V and J ends lost 5 bases and 5 bases respectively, with 9 bases between them. The length of the CDR3 is 13 residues. This CDR3 is CASSRPGTGELFF. CDR3 sequence (DNA): TGTGCCAGCAGCCGGCCAGGGACCGGGGAGCTGTTTTTT.

This clonotype has only a few counts. This rearrangement joins TRBV20-1 to TRBJ1-5; D is undetermined. Per the germline V gene, CDR1 is DFQATT and CDR2 is SNEGSKA (reference sequence). V dropped 3 bases and J dropped 6 bases, with 15 bases sitting between them. This CDR3 comprises 14 residues. The CDR3 DNA sequence: TGCAGTGCTAGTGCCGGGGTGGGCGGTCAGCCCCAGCATTTT. Its translation: CSASAGVGGQPQHF.

Many counts were recorded for this clonotype. The gene calls are TRBV4-2 and TRBJ2-1, with a weak D call TRBD1 (5 bases). V was shortened by 2 bases and J by 9 bases, with 20 bases between the two germline ends. CDR1 is LGHNA and CDR2 is YNFKEQ in the germline V gene. The CDR3 loop spans 16 amino acids. The CDR3 loop is CASSQTQGLTPLEQFF. The CDR3 DNA reads as TGTGCCAGCAGCCAAACTCAGGGTCTGACTCCTCTTGAGCAGTTCTTC.

The chain is built from TRBV6-6 and TRBJ1-6; 8 bases align to TRBD1. Germline V gene lookup returns CDR1 MNHNY and CDR2 SVGAGI (reference sequence). Unmatched junction bases numbered 10, after V lost 6 bases and J lost 0 bases. The length of the CDR3 is 18 residues. DNA for the CDR3: TGTGCCAGCAGCCGCCGGACAGGGAGAAGCTCCTATAATTCACCCCTCCACTTT. Its protein is CASSRRTGRSSYNSPLHF.

V gene TRBV6-1 combines with J gene TRBJ1-5; D possibly corresponds to TRBD1 (5 bases). Germline CDR1 MNHNS, CDR2 SASEGT. Trimming took 6 bases from V and 2 from J, leaving 17 bases between them. The CDR3 length is 16 residues. CDR3 coding DNA: TGTGCCAGCAGGGGACCCGGGGGATCGGGCAATCAGCCCCAGCATTTT. It translates to CASRGPGGSGNQPQHF.

CDR3 DNA sequence: TGCGCCAGCAGCCCCCAAGGGGGGGCTTCTAACTATGGCTACACCTTC. Translating gives CASSPQGGASNYGYTF. The rearrangement links TRBV4-1 to TRBJ1-2; maybe TRBD1 (6 bases). The germline gives CDR1 MGHRA, CDR2 YSYEKL. V lost 4 bases, J lost 0 bases, and 15 bases lay in between. The CDR3 is 16 residues long.

This clonotype was observed at least ten times. This chain links TRBV12-3 or TRBV12-4 with TRBJ1-1, with D perhaps TRBD1 (5 bases). The germline V and J ends were trimmed by 4 bases and 0 bases, with 15 bases remaining between them. The CDR3 contains 16 residues. In DNA, the CDR3 is TGTGCCAGCAGTTCGTCGGGACCAGCGATGAACACTGAAGCTTTCTTT. As protein: CASSSSGPAMNTEAFF.

The chain combines TRBV20-1 with TRBJ2-3; D gene unclear. V lost 3 bases to trimming and J lost 7 bases, with 23 bases between them. The germline V gene has CDR1 DFQATT and CDR2 SNEGSKA (reference sequence). This CDR3 region has 16 residues. Here the CDR3 DNA reads TGCAGTGCTAGTAGCCCCATGCCCGACTCAATGTATACGCAGTATTTT. This codes for CSASSPMPDSMYTQYF.

In this sample, this clonotype turned up many times. The chain joins TRBV7-2 to TRBJ2-1; D ambiguous. Per the germline V gene, CDR1 is SGHTA and CDR2 is FQGNSA. CDR3 length equals 14 residues. V lost 1 base and J lost 4, with 8 bases in between. CDR3 nucleotides: TGTGCCAGCAGCTTAGTACAGAATTACAATGAGCAGTTCTTC. Translated, it gives CASSLVQNYNEQFF.

The gene calls are TRBV28 and TRBJ2-5; the D gene is possibly TRBD1 (5 bases). From germline, CDR1 is MDHEN and CDR2 SYDVKM. The CDR3 contains 14 residues. The germline V and J ends were trimmed by 0 bases and 3 bases, with 8 bases remaining between them. CDR3 loop: CASSLWGREETQYF. The CDR3 bases are TGTGCCAGCAGTTTATGGGGCAGGGAAGAGACCCAGTACTTC.

The chain carries TRBV11-2 and TRBJ1-3, with D possibly matching TRBD1 (5 bases). Per germline, CDR1 SGHAT and CDR2 FQNNGV. Trimming left V 3 bases short and J 3 bases short, with 15 bases between. The CDR3 contains 16 residues. The CDR3 spells CASSFGTIRRGNTIYF. The CDR3 nucleotides read TGTGCCAGCAGCTTTGGGACGATACGTCGTGGAAACACCATATATTTT.

This clonotype appeared a few times. V and J are TRBV28 and TRBJ2-4; TRBD2 agrees at 7 bases. V dropped 0 bases and J dropped 2; count of bases not matched to a gene: 1. CDR3 length: 15 residues. The germline CDR1 and CDR2 sequences are MDHEN and SYDVKM. The CDR3, as DNA: TGTGCCAGCAGTTTATGGGGGGGGTCCAAAAACATTCAGTACTTC. The encoded protein is CASSLWGGSKNIQYF.

This clonotype came up many times. The chain carries TRBV27 and TRBJ2-5; maybe TRBD2 (6 bases). Germline V gene data show CDR1 as MNHEY and CDR2 as SMNVEV (reference sequence). The germline V and J ends were trimmed by 4 bases and 13 bases, with 25 bases remaining between them. This CDR3 is built from 15 residues. In DNA, the CDR3 is TGTGCCAGCAGTTCTTTCTCGGGGGAGACAGTCTCTTTGTACTTC. Translation gives CASSSFSGETVSLYF.